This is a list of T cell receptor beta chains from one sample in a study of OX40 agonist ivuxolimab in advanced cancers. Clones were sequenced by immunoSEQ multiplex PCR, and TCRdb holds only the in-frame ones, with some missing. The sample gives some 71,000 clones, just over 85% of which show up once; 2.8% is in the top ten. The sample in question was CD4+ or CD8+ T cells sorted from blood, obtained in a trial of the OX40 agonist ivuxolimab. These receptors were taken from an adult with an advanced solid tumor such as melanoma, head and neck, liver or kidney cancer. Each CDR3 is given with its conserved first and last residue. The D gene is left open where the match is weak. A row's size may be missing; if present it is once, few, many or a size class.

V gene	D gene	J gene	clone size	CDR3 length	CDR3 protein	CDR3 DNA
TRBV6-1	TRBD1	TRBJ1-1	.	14	CASFEPGGNTEAFF	TGTGCCAGCTTTGAGCCAGGGGGAAACACTGAAGCTTTCTTT
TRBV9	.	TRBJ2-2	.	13	CASSVVVGGELFF	TGTGCCAGCAGCGTAGTTGTTGGCGGGGAGCTGTTTTTT
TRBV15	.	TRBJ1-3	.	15	CATSRDKGSGNTIYF	TGTGCCACCAGCAGAGACAAGGGCTCTGGAAACACCATATATTTT
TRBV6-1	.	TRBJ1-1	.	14	CASRSKVQNTEAFF	TGTGCCAGCAGGAGTAAGGTTCAGAACACTGAAGCTTTCTTT
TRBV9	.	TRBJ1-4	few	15	CASSPRAGFNEKLFF	TGTGCCAGCAGCCCCCGGGCAGGCTTCAATGAAAAACTGTTTTTT
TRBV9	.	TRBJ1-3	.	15	CASSVEPNPGNTIYF	TGTGCCAGCAGCGTAGAGCCTAACCCGGGAAACACCATATATTTT
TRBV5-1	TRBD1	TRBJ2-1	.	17	CASSLLSGTGGYNEQFF	TGCGCCAGCAGCCTGTTAAGCGGGACAGGGGGCTACAATGAGCAGTTCTTC
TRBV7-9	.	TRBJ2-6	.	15	CASSLLSSGANVLTF	TGTGCCAGCAGCTTACTCTCATCAGGGGCCAACGTCCTGACTTTC
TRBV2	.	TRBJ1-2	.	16	CASSEIRGTPNYGYTF	TGTGCCAGCAGTGAAATCCGGGGGACGCCTAACTATGGCTACACCTTC
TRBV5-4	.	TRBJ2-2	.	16	CASSLAGGSRTGELFF	TGTGCCAGCAGCTTGGCCGGGGGTTCGAGGACCGGGGAGCTGTTTTTT
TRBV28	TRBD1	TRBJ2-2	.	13	CASRTGGGGELFF	TGTGCCAGCAGGACAGGGGGCGGCGGGGAGCTGTTTTTT
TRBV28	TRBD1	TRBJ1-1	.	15	CASNLGTGANTEAFF	TGTGCCAGCAACCTCGGGACAGGGGCGAACACTGAAGCTTTCTTT
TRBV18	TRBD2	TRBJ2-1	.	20	CASSPGVLAGSLSSYNEQFF	TGTGCCAGCTCACCAGGGGTCCTAGCGGGGTCTTTAAGCTCCTACAATGAGCAGTTCTTC
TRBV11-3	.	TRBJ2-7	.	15	CASSLEGRGRDEQYF	TGTGCCAGCAGCCTAGAGGGGAGGGGGCGCGACGAGCAGTACTTC
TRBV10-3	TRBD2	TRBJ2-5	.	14	CASGGSSLAETQYF	TGTGCCTCCGGGGGGTCATCGTTGGCAGAGACCCAGTACTTC
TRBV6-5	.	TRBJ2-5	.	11	CASSIEETQYF	TGTGCCAGCAGTATTGAAGAGACCCAGTACTTC
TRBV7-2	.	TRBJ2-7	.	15	CASSARAGRSYEQYF	TGTGCCAGCAGCGCCCGGGCGGGGCGCTCCTACGAGCAGTACTTC
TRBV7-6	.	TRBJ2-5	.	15	CASSLVVTAQETQYF	TGTGCCAGCAGCTTAGTCGTGACAGCCCAAGAGACCCAGTACTTC
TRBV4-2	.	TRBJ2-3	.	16	CASSQDQSGSGDTQYF	TGTGCCAGCAGCCAAGATCAAAGCGGAAGTGGAGATACGCAGTATTTT
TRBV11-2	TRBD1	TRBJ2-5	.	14	CASSPADRGETQYF	TGTGCCAGCAGCCCGGCGGACAGGGGGGAGACCCAGTACTTC
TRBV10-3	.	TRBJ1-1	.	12	CAIRFEGTEAFF	TGTGCCATCAGGTTTGAGGGTACTGAAGCTTTCTTT
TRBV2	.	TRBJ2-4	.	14	CASNPRGAKNIQYF	TGTGCCAGCAATCCGAGGGGGGCCAAAAACATTCAGTACTTC
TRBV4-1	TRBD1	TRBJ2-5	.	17	CASSQDRGTGGGKTQYF	TGCGCCAGCAGCCAAGATCGGGGGACAGGGGGAGGAAAGACCCAGTACTTC
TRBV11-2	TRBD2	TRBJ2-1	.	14	CASSPERGYNEQFF	TGTGCCAGCAGCCCTGAGCGGGGCTACAATGAGCAGTTCTTC
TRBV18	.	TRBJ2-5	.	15	CASSPPNTNQETQYF	TGTGCCAGCTCACCACCAAACACAAATCAAGAGACCCAGTACTTC
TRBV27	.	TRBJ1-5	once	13	CASSLSLYGPQHF	TGTGCCAGCAGTTTGTCCCTCTACGGACCCCAGCATTTT
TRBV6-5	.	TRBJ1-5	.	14	CASSEYGRRGAQHF	TGTGCCAGCAGTGAATATGGCCGACGAGGAGCCCAGCATTTT
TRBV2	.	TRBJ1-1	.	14	CASTRQAQNTEAFF	TGTGCCAGCACCCGACAGGCCCAGAACACTGAAGCTTTCTTT
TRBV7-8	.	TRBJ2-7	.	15	CASSLAPGQTYEQYF	TGTGCCAGCAGCTTAGCCCCGGGGCAGACCTACGAGCAGTACTTC
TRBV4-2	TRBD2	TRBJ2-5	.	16	CASSQVVAGEQETQYF	TGTGCCAGCAGCCAAGTTGTAGCGGGGGAACAAGAGACCCAGTACTTC
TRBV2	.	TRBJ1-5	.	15	CASSSWDYSNQPQHF	TGTGCCAGCAGCAGCTGGGACTATAGCAATCAGCCCCAGCATTTT